Listed below are T cell receptor beta chains from one sample, sequenced in a study of blood T cell repertoires in COVID-19. Repertoires were generated with immunoSEQ multiplex PCR, while TCRdb's copy carries only in-frame clones and drops some. Among around 110,000 clones listed, over 65% were seen once. Sequenced input: peripheral blood. The source is a man aged 25-45 years with acute or convalescent COVID-19. The CDR3 runs from the conserved cysteine through the conserved F or W. D genes are given only for firm matches. Not all rows give a size; the values are once, few, many and, for expanded clones, a class.

TRBV4-1	.	.	TRBJ1-3	CASSQLTGLGNTIYF	TGCGCCAGCAGCCAACTAACAGGGCTTGGAAACACCATATATTTT
TRBV5-4	TRBD1	few	TRBJ2-7	CASRTGVEEEQYF	TGTGCCAGCAGGACAGGGGTGGAGGAGGAGCAGTACTTC
TRBV9	.	.	TRBJ1-2	CASSVSGRAGYGYTF	TGTGCCAGCAGCGTATCGGGCAGGGCTGGGTATGGCTACACCTTC
TRBV6-1	.	once	TRBJ1-2	CASSEGLLAANYGYTF	TGTGCCAGCAGTGAAGGACTACTTGCAGCTAACTATGGCTACACCTTC
TRBV30	TRBD1	.	TRBJ2-7	CAWSVWDRTIDEQYF	TGTGCCTGGAGTGTATGGGACAGGACGATCGACGAGCAGTACTTC
TRBV30	.	few	TRBJ2-5	CAEWGAGETQYF	TGTGCCGAGTGGGGCGCTGGGGAGACCCAGTACTTC
TRBV4-3	TRBD2	.	TRBJ2-1	CASSQTSGGANEQFF	TGCGCCAGCAGCCAGACTAGCGGGGGGGCCAATGAGCAGTTCTTC
TRBV19	.	.	TRBJ2-1	CASSIQEGDYNEQFF	TGTGCCAGTAGTATTCAGGAGGGTGACTACAATGAGCAGTTCTTC
TRBV3-1/TRBV3-2	TRBD2	.	TRBJ2-1	CASSLRWSGRGGYNEQFF	TGTGCCAGCAGCCTTAGGTGGAGCGGGAGGGGGGGATACAATGAGCAGTTCTTC
TRBV7-2	.	.	TRBJ2-1	CASSLGAGADEQFF	TGTGCCAGCAGCTTAGGCGCGGGGGCGGATGAGCAGTTCTTC
TRBV3-1/TRBV3-2	.	.	TRBJ1-1	CASSQDQGRGNTEAFF	TGTGCCAGCAGCCAAGATCAGGGCAGGGGGAACACTGAAGCTTTCTTT
TRBV6-5	TRBD2	.	TRBJ2-1	CASSYPGLAGVNEQFF	TGTGCCAGCAGTTACCCTGGACTAGCGGGAGTCAATGAGCAGTTCTTC
TRBV4-3	.	few	TRBJ1-5	CASSQDMGFGGNQPQHF	TGCGCCAGCAGCCAAGATATGGGTTTCGGAGGCAATCAGCCCCAGCATTTT
TRBV11-2	.	few	TRBJ1-1	CASSLTTGSTEAFF	TGTGCCAGCAGCCTTACTACAGGGAGCACTGAAGCTTTCTTT
TRBV5-4	TRBD1	.	TRBJ1-1	CASSGQGNTEAFF	TGTGCCAGCAGCGGACAGGGGAACACTGAAGCTTTCTTT
TRBV27	TRBD2	few	TRBJ2-2	CASSPMLLAGHGELFF	TGTGCCAGCAGTCCAATGCTGCTAGCGGGGCACGGGGAGCTGTTTTTT
TRBV6-1	.	.	TRBJ2-7	CASSDTAGAGLDEQYF	TGTGCCAGCAGTGATACGGCAGGTGCTGGGTTGGACGAGCAGTACTTC
TRBV3-1/TRBV3-2	TRBD1	.	TRBJ1-2	CASSQDNRGYGYTF	TGTGCCAGCAGCCAAGATAACAGGGGTTATGGCTACACCTTC
TRBV2	.	.	TRBJ1-6	CASSPSGRENSPLHF	TGTGCCAGCAGCCCCTCGGGCAGGGAAAATTCACCCCTCCACTTT
TRBV9	TRBD1	once	TRBJ2-7	CASSVAGTGLHEQYF	TGTGCCAGCAGCGTGGCCGGGACAGGTCTCCACGAGCAGTACTTC
TRBV7-8	.	.	TRBJ1-2	CASSLGPGNYGYTF	TGTGCCAGCAGCTTAGGTCCAGGGAACTATGGCTACACCTTC
TRBV27	TRBD1	once	TRBJ1-5	CASSLGTGGYSNQPQHF	TGTGCCAGCAGTTTAGGGACAGGGGGATATAGCAATCAGCCCCAGCATTTT
TRBV27	TRBD1	once	TRBJ1-2	CASRTGTSYGYTF	TGTGCCAGCCGGACAGGGACGAGCTATGGCTACACCTTC
TRBV9	.	.	TRBJ1-1	CASSVETGNTEAFF	TGTGCCAGCAGCGTAGAGACAGGGAACACTGAAGCTTTCTTT
TRBV9	TRBD2	.	TRBJ2-1	CASSVSPRGGRYNEQFF	TGTGCCAGCAGCGTCTCTCCGCGGGGGGGCCGGTACAATGAGCAGTTCTTC
TRBV4-1	TRBD1	.	TRBJ1-5	CASSQGTGYEPQHF	TGCGCCAGCAGCCAAGGGACAGGGTACGAGCCCCAGCATTTT
TRBV5-4	TRBD2	.	TRBJ2-2	CASSPTSGDTGELFF	TGTGCCAGCAGCCCGACTAGCGGGGACACCGGGGAGCTGTTTTTT
TRBV9	TRBD2	.	TRBJ2-4	CASSFGTSGGDIQYF	TGTGCCAGCAGCTTTGGGACTAGCGGGGGCGACATTCAGTACTTC
TRBV11-2	TRBD1	.	TRBJ1-5	CASARGGQGSNQPQHF	TGTGCCAGCGCCCGGGGGGGACAGGGGTCCAATCAGCCCCAGCATTTT
TRBV6-6	TRBD1	.	TRBJ1-1	CASSYSGQEAFF	TGTGCCAGCAGTTACTCGGGACAGGAAGCTTTCTTT
TRBV12-3/TRBV12-4	TRBD1	.	TRBJ2-5	CASSAGTEETQYF	TGTGCCAGCAGCGCCGGGACAGAAGAGACCCAGTACTTC
TRBV5-1	.	.	TRBJ2-5	CASSLTSRGGETQYF	TGCGCCAGCAGCTTAACTAGTAGAGGGGGAGAGACCCAGTACTTC
TRBV4-1	TRBD2	.	TRBJ2-5	CASSQGSTSGSTETQYF	TGCGCCAGCAGCCAAGGGTCTACTAGCGGGAGTACGGAGACCCAGTACTTC
TRBV7-3	TRBD2	.	TRBJ2-5	CASSLNGLAEETQYF	TGTGCCAGCAGCTTAAATGGACTAGCTGAGGAGACCCAGTACTTC
TRBV29-1	.	.	TRBJ1-1	CSVEISPGRREAFF	TGCAGCGTTGAGATATCACCGGGGAGGAGGGAAGCTTTCTTT
TRBV11-1	.	.	TRBJ1-1	CATKQGLNTEAFF	TGTGCCACAAAGCAGGGATTGAACACTGAAGCTTTCTTT
TRBV7-2	.	.	TRBJ2-7	CASSPGGSPYEQYF	TGTGCCAGCAGCCCAGGGGGGAGCCCCTACGAGCAGTACTTC